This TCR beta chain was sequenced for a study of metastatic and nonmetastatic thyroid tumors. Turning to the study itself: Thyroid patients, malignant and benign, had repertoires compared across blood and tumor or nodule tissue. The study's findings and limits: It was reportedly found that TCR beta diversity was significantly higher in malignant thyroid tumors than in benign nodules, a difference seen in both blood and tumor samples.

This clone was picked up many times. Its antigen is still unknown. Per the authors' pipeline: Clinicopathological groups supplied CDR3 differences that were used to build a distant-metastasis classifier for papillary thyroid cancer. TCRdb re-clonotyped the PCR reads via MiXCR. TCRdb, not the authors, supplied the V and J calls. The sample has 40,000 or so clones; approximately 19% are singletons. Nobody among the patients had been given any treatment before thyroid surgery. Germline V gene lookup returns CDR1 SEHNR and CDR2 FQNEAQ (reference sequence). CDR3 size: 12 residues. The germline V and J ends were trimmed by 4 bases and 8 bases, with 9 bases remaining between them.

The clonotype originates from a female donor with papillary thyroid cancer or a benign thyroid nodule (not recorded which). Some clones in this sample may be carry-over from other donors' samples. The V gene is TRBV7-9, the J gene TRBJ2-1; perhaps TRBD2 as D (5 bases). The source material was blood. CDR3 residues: CASSSGWDEQFF. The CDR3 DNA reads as TGTGCCAGCAGCTCGGGATGGGATGAGCAGTTCTTC.